The entry below gives a single TCR beta chain sequence along with its context. Its antigen is unknown. The sample holds no much larger clone one base away, and base qualities are not on file. Participants in the prospective study were aged about 18 to 95 years, lived in 20 to 30 United States geographic areas, and enrolled through a virtual design. In the prospective study, cohorts were assigned on the basis of participant-reported clinical history obtained from a screening survey and a study questionnaire. ImmuneRACE Cohort 3 recovered participants were defined by two consecutive negative NP/OP PCR tests, healthcare professional clearance, or symptom resolution. Each participant in the prospective study had whole blood, serum and a nasopharyngeal or oropharyngeal swab collected by mobile phlebotomists. Over a roughly two-month period, participants in the prospective study had the option of providing additional blood draws and questionnaires. Before DNA extraction, prospective study blood samples were shipped either frozen or at room temperature.

The sample comes from a study of blood T cell repertoires in COVID-19 (dated by TCRdb to 2018 to 2020). As for the study more broadly: Samples from collaborators originated in the United States, Italy and Spain and spanned both the acute and convalescent phases of COVID-19. Where available, HLA class I and class II types were obtained from metadata supplied by the sample provider rather than from assay-based typing. Nearly every sample came with metadata listing a de-identified subject ID, COVID-19 status, age in years and sex. A freely available public database, intended as a resource for researchers studying the immune response to SARS-CoV-2, is where the repertoires were released. The samples were drawn from two sources: the first 160 participants of the ongoing ImmuneRACE study, and over 950 subjects contributed by 6 global collaborators. The dataset comprised deeply sampled blood TCRbeta repertoires from subjects exposed to, actively infected with, or recovered from COVID-19. The material from the prospective study consisted of cDNA or gDNA derived from T cells, B-cell-depleted T cells, or PBMCs. Overall study outcomes, separate from this receptor: How much clinical and demographic metadata was included differed by source and by participant, and the metadata was provided uncurated.

TCRbeta CDR3 regions were amplified from genomic DNA by means of the immunoSEQ Assay, a bias-controlled multiplex PCR. Turning to the authors' computational methods: Nucleated cell counts per sample were estimated from amplification of reference gene primers within the assay. To quantify the absolute abundance of each unique TCRbeta CDR3 rearrangement, sequence reads were collapsed and filtered. Productive Simpson clonality was computed per sample as the square root of Simpson's diversity index over productive rearrangements. The immuneACCESS repertoire file appears here via TCRdb, limited to in-frame rearrangements. These files lack a portion of the clones; in checked studies, under half of the deficit traces to unresolved V genes, and the cause of the others is not known. That table is the source of V, J and clone size, and D and trimming were worked out from the DNA. Counted in this sample were approximately 280,000 clones; 85% to 90% of them appeared once. The ten largest clones take up under 2.5% of the sample.

Sequencing was done on a sample of PBMCs or T cells enriched from blood (not recorded which). This sequence was found in a woman aged 60-70 years who had recovered from COVID-19.

At the DNA level, the sequence is TGTGCCAGCAGTTCCCCTGCAGGGGCTGGGAATCAGCCCCAGCATTTT. Translated, this gives CASSSPAGAGNQPQHF. This sequence uses TRBV28 and TRBJ1-5; a tentative D call is TRBD1 (6 bases match). Taken from the germline V gene, the CDR1 and CDR2 loops are MDHEN and SYDVKM. V is reduced by 4 bases and J by 4 bases, leaving a spacing of 17 bases between them. The CDR3 runs 16 amino acids, cysteine and phenylalanine included. The read is trimmed to its CDR3 DNA, 48 bases read in frame from base 1.